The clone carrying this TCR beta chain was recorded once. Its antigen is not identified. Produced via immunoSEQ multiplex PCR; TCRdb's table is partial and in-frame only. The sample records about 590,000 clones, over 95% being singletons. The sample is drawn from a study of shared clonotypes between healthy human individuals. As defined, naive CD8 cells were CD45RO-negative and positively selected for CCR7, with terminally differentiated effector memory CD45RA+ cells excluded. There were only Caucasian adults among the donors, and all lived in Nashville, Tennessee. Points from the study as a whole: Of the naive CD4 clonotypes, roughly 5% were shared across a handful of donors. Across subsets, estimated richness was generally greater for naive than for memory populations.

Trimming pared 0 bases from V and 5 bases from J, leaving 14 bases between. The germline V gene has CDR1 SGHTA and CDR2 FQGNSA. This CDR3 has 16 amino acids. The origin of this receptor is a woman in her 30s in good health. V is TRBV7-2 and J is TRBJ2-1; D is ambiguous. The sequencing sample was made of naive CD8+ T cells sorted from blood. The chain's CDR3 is CASSLATPPPDNEQFF. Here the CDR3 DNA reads TGTGCCAGCAGCTTAGCGACGCCTCCTCCGGACAATGAGCAGTTCTTC. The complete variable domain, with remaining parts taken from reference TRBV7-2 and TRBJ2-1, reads GAGVSQSPSNKVTEKGKDVELRCDPISGHTALYWYRQSLGQGLEFLIYFQGNSAPDKSGLPSDRFSAERTGGSVSTLTIQRTQQEDSAVYLCASSLATPPPDNEQFFGPGTRLTVL.